In this sample, the clone carrying this TCR beta chain turned up once. Germline V lookup: CDR1 MNHEY, CDR2 SMNVEV (reference sequence). The V end was cut by 6 bases, the J end by 3 bases, with 15 bases between. CDR3 length equals 15 residues. This record comes from a study of shared clonotypes between healthy human individuals. As originally analysed: Filtering of immunoSEQ junctional sequences could not match full-length read filtering. Libraries were prepared by immunoSEQ multiplex PCR; TCRdb keeps only in-frame clonotypes and omits some of them. V, J and clone size are taken as reported in that table, and D and trimming were inferred from the DNA itself. The table records under 700,000 clones, about 95% of them present only once. The naive CD8 fraction comprised CD45RO-negative cells positively selected for CCR7 and excluded terminally differentiated effector memory CD45RA+ cells.

This sequence was found in a woman aged 25 to 39 in good health. The V and J genes are TRBV27 and TRBJ2-1; either TRBD1 or TRBD2 may supply D (5 bases each). The sample was naive CD8+ T cells sorted from blood. The CDR3 protein is CASRRSQGDYNEQFF. The CDR3 nucleotides read TGTGCCAGCAGACGATCTCAGGGAGACTACAATGAGCAGTTCTTC.